Below, 30 T cell receptor beta chains from the same sample are listed, as sequenced in a study of early T cells in non-severe SARS-CoV-2 infection. From the 5' RACE reads, TCRdb called clonotypes with MiXCR, one entry per CDR3 protein. Of about 64,000 distinct CDR3 sequences listed, less than 20% are singletons. Specimen: whole blood, collected at baseline. The receptor set was obtained from an adult who was a healthcare worker with PCR-confirmed SARS-CoV-2 infection or an uninfected control (not recorded which).

This clonotype was detected a few times. The CDR3 sequence is CASSAVTSGPYEQYF. As DNA, the CDR3 is TGTGCCAGCAGTGCGGTGACTAGCGGCCCCTACGAGCAGTACTTC. This sequence joins TRBV6-5 and TRBJ2-7, with TRBD2 identical over 9 bases. CDR1 MNHEY and CDR2 SVGAGI come from the germline V gene. The CDR3 covers 15 residues. J gave up 2 bases and V 5 bases, and 7 bases lay outside the gene matches.

The V call is TRBV11-2, the J call TRBJ2-2; D uncertain. V was trimmed by 5 bases and J by 4 bases, leaving 11 bases between them. This CDR3 comprises 14 residues. The germline V gene encodes CDR1 SGHAT and CDR2 FQNNGV. This chain's CDR3 is CASSPPHSTGELFF. The CDR3 nucleotides are TGTGCCAGCAGCCCACCCCACAGCACCGGGGAGCTGTTTTTT.

In its sample, this clonotype was seen many times. V and J are TRBV30 and TRBJ1-2; TRBD1 is a possible D gene (5 bases). V lost 4 bases, J lost 4 bases, and 13 bases lay in between. Germline loops: CDR1 GTSNPN, CDR2 SVGIG (reference sequence). The length of the CDR3 is 13 residues. The CDR3 bases are TGTGCCTGGAAACGGGGCGGGGGCTATGGCTACACCTTC. This codes for CAWKRGGGYGYTF.

The chain carries TRBV9 and TRBJ2-2; 9 bases fit TRBD2. The germline V gene has CDR1 SGDLS and CDR2 YYNGEE. The CDR3 contains 15 residues. Trimming took 3 bases from V and 2 from J; bases not matched to a gene: 2. DNA of the CDR3: TGTGCCAGCAGCGCACTAGCGGGCAACACCGGGGAGCTGTTTTTT. It codes for CASSALAGNTGELFF.

The table lists this clonotype with a few counts. The chain links TRBV2 to TRBJ2-7; D is unclear. CDR3 length equals 14 residues. Trimming took off 6 bases at V and 3 bases at J, with 15 bases between the two ends. The germline V gene has CDR1 SNHLY and CDR2 FYNNEI. The CDR3 bases are TGTGCCAGCAGACTGGAAAGGAAAGTCTACGAGCAGTACTTC. Protein product: CASRLERKVYEQYF.

The chain has TRBV5-1 and TRBJ1-1; D may be TRBD1 (5 bases). This CDR3 has 15 amino acids. Germline CDR1 reads SGHRS; CDR2 reads YFSETQ. V shed 2 bases and J shed 1 base, with 12 bases lying between them. CDR3 loop: CASSFGDGPNTEAFF. In nucleotides, the CDR3 is TGCGCCAGCAGCTTCGGGGACGGACCGAACACTGAAGCTTTCTTT.

This rearrangement joins TRBV12-3 or TRBV12-4 to TRBJ2-2, with 7 bases lining up with TRBD1. The trim removed 3 bases at V and 5 bases at J, leaving 3 bases unmatched. The CDR3 sequence is 14 residues long. Here the CDR3 DNA reads TGTGCCAGCAGTTTGAGGGGGCTGACCGGGGAGCTGTTTTTT. Its translation: CASSLRGLTGELFF.

The chain joins TRBV7-6 to TRBJ1-4; no reliable D call. CDR3 size: 14 residues. V shed 8 bases and J shed 4 bases, with 14 bases lying between them. Germline V gives CDR1 SGHVS, CDR2 FNYEAQ. The CDR3 DNA reads TGTGCCAGCGGAAGGTTAGGCATTAATGAAAAACTGTTTTTT. Its translation: CASGRLGINEKLFF.

There are many counts of this clonotype. The gene calls are TRBV12-3 or TRBV12-4 and TRBJ2-2, with a possible D match to TRBD2 (5 bases). The ends were cut back, 7 bases at V and 5 bases at J, with 14 bases in the middle. The CDR3 has 14 residues. CDR3 sequence (DNA): TGTGCCAGCACCCCTGGGCCGGGGACCGGGGAGCTGTTTTTT. Translation gives CASTPGPGTGELFF.

The V and J genes are TRBV4-3 and TRBJ2-1; 8 bases line up with TRBD1. The CDR3 sequence is 16 residues long. V lost 4 bases, J lost 4 bases, and 9 bases stayed unmatched. Looked up from germline, CDR1 is LGHNA and CDR2 is YSLEER. This CDR3 is CASSLSGQGNYNEQFF. CDR3 sequence (DNA): TGCGCCAGCAGCCTATCCGGACAGGGAAATTACAATGAGCAGTTCTTC.

This chain links TRBV11-2 with TRBJ2-7; D is undetermined. Trimming took off 1 base at V and 2 bases at J, with 6 bases between the two ends. Germline V CDR1 and CDR2: SGHAT, FQNNGV. The length of the CDR3 is 13 residues. The chain's CDR3 is CASSLAGTYEQYF. The CDR3 bases are TGTGCCAGCAGCTTAGCAGGAACCTACGAGCAGTACTTC.

The genes are TRBV5-1 and TRBJ1-4; 10 nucleotides match TRBD1. Germline CDR1 reads SGHRS; CDR2 reads YFSETQ. The CDR3 contains 14 residues. Losses at the gene ends were 2 bases for V and 8 bases for J; bases not matched to a gene: 3. The CDR3 DNA reads as TGCGCCAGCAGCTTCGGACAGGGGGTGGAAAAACTGTTTTTT. Amino acids: CASSFGQGVEKLFF.

Here the CDR3 DNA reads TGTGCCAGCAGTTACTCATTTAGGCAGGGGTATTCACCCCTCCACTTT. Amino acid sequence: CASSYSFRQGYSPLHF. The chain has TRBV6-5 and TRBJ1-6, with D perhaps TRBD1 (6 bases). Trimming pared 0 bases from V and 8 bases from J, leaving 14 bases between. This CDR3 spans 16 amino acids. Looked up from germline, CDR1 is MNHEY and CDR2 is SVGAGI.

With respect to this clonotype: A junction boundary mismatches the germline segment, possibly from a read error. This chain links TRBV5-4 with TRBJ2-7; D unresolved. The CDR3 spans 13 residues. CDR1 SGHNT and CDR2 YYREEE come from the germline V gene (reference sequence). In DNA form, the CDR3 reads TGTGCCAGCAGCTTGTGGGCTAACTACGTGCAGTACTTC. This sequence encodes CASSLWANYVQYF.

V is TRBV18 and J is TRBJ2-7, with unresolved D. The germline V gene encodes CDR1 KGHSH and CDR2 LQKENI. This CDR3 is built from 13 residues. V lost 2 bases to trimming and J lost 4 bases, with 9 bases between them. In DNA form, the CDR3 reads TGTGCCAGCTCACCAGGGGTCGAGTACGAGCAGTACTTC. Its translation: CASSPGVEYEQYF.

A few counts support this clonotype. V usage is TRBV4-2 and J usage is TRBJ1-6; D may be TRBD1 (6 bases). This CDR3 is 14 amino acids long. Germline V lookup: CDR1 LGHNA, CDR2 YNFKEQ. V lost 0 bases and J 7 bases, leaving 7 bases between the germline ends. The CDR3 sequence: CASSQEDRNSPLHF. The CDR3 nucleotides are TGTGCCAGCAGCCAAGAGGACAGAAATTCACCCCTCCACTTT.

This chain connects TRBV4-3 to TRBJ2-2; TRBD2 might be the D (5 bases). The CDR3 has 18 amino acids. V lost 0 bases to trimming and J lost 0 bases, with 14 bases between them. Germline loops: CDR1 LGHNA, CDR2 YSLEER. The CDR3 DNA sequence: TGCGCCAGCAGCCAAGATAGGTATGGAGGATCGAACACCGGGGAGCTGTTTTTT. Protein: CASSQDRYGGSNTGELFF.

This chain links TRBV11-2 with TRBJ2-2; 12 bases line up with TRBD2. The V segment lost 5 bases and the J segment 4 bases; nucleotides outside the gene matches: 5. The CDR3 covers 16 residues. The germline V gene encodes CDR1 SGHAT and CDR2 FQNNGV. DNA for the CDR3: TGTGCCAGCAGCCCGACTAGCGGGAGCCGCACCGGGGAGCTGTTTTTT. Amino acids: CASSPTSGSRTGELFF.

This chain joins TRBV6-6 and TRBJ1-2; no clear D gene. The CDR3 consists of 13 residues. Germline V gene data show CDR1 as MNHNY and CDR2 as SVGAGI (reference sequence). Trimming removed 7 bases from V and 2 bases from J, with 11 bases in between. CDR3 DNA: TGTGCCAGCACGCCTACCCCCAACTATGGCTACACCTTC. Amino acids: CASTPTPNYGYTF.

The chain employs TRBV5-1 and TRBJ2-3; D unclear. V gave up 4 bases and J gave up 5 bases, with 8 bases separating them. From germline, CDR1 is SGHRS and CDR2 YFSETQ. This CDR3 is 12 amino acids long. DNA for the CDR3: TGCGCCAGCAGCGGTACTTTAGATACGCAGTATTTT. Amino acid sequence: CASSGTLDTQYF.

V is TRBV7-2 and J is TRBJ1-1, with 8 bases that match TRBD1. From germline, CDR1 is SGHTA and CDR2 FQGNSA. The V gene end was trimmed by 4 bases and the J gene end by 1 base; junction bases not matched to a gene: 2. CDR3 length: 14 residues. CDR3 residues: CASSSQGANTEAFF. As DNA, the CDR3 is TGTGCCAGCAGCTCGCAGGGGGCGAACACTGAAGCTTTCTTT.

V gene TRBV29-1 combines with J gene TRBJ2-6; D is uncertain. V dropped 5 bases and J dropped 0 bases, with 2 bases sitting between them. Germline V gives CDR1 SQVTM, CDR2 ANQGSEA. CDR3 length equals 12 residues. CDR3 in DNA: TGCAGCGTTAACTCTGGGGCCAACGTCCTGACTTTC. This translates into CSVNSGANVLTF.

This clonotype was counted once. V gene TRBV10-3 combines with J gene TRBJ2-3; 14 positions agree with TRBD2. Germline CDR1 is ENHRY and CDR2 is SYGVKD. This CDR3 region has 17 residues. After removal of 5 bases from V and 5 bases from J, the junction contained 9 bases not matched to a gene. The CDR3 spells CAISRLAGGPVIDTQYF. The CDR3 DNA follows: TGTGCCATCAGTCGACTAGCGGGAGGGCCTGTCATAGATACGCAGTATTTT.

This clonotype was found a few times. An end of the junction differs from the germline gene, which may be a read error. The gene calls are TRBV6-1 and TRBJ2-2; TRBD2 might be the D (6 bases). This CDR3 contains 16 residues. Looked up from germline, CDR1 is MNHNS and CDR2 is SASEGT. The CDR3 DNA reads as TGTGCCAGCAGTGAAGAGGGAGGTGCGGACACCCGGGAGCTGTTTTTT. It encodes CASSEEGGADTRELFF.

V gene TRBV11-2 combines with J gene TRBJ2-1, with TRBD2 matching over 11 bases. This CDR3 is 17 amino acids long. V was clipped by 2 bases and J by 2 bases; unmatched bases: 5. CDR1 and CDR2 from the germline V gene are SGHAT and FQNNGV. The CDR3 region has the DNA TGTGCCAGCAGCTTAACCGGTAGCGGGAGGGCCTACAATGAGCAGTTCTTC. This sequence encodes CASSLTGSGRAYNEQFF.

There are a few counts of this clonotype. The genes are TRBV7-2 and TRBJ1-2; the D is unclear. Trimming shortened V by 3 bases and J by 10 bases, and 15 bases separated the two germline ends. The germline V gene encodes CDR1 SGHTA and CDR2 FQGNSA. This CDR3 region has 13 residues. The CDR3 DNA follows: TGTGCCAGCAGCTTTCCCCCCTCGAATCTCTACACCTTC. It specifies CASSFPPSNLYTF.

As regards this clonotype: Mismatch with germline at one junction end may stem from a read error. The chain uses TRBV13 and TRBJ2-3; D not certain. The CDR3 has 14 amino acids. Germline CDR1 and CDR2: PRHDT and FYEKMQ (reference sequence). CDR3 region: CATRYLSSTDTRYF. The DNA for the CDR3 is TGTGCCACCCGCTATCTTAGCAGCACAGATACGCGGTATTTT.

In this sample, this clonotype turned up many times. The chain uses TRBV29-1 and TRBJ1-1; no definite D call. The V and J ends lost 4 bases and 4 bases respectively, with 10 bases between them. Germline assignment: CDR1 SQVTM and CDR2 ANQGSEA. The CDR3 totals 12 residues. Written as DNA, the CDR3 is TGCAGCGTTGTAATACAAGCCACTGAAGCTTTCTTT. Protein product: CSVVIQATEAFF.

The chain links TRBV20-1 to TRBJ2-7, with unresolved D. V was pared by 2 bases and J by 7 bases, with 21 bases between. The CDR3 is 15 amino acids. CDR1 is DFQATT, CDR2 SNEGSKA, per germline (reference sequence). The chain's CDR3 is CSARPTDTAFGEQYF. The CDR3 bases are TGCAGTGCTAGACCTACGGATACGGCTTTTGGGGAGCAGTACTTC.

J is TRBJ2-3 and V is TRBV7-2; unclear D gene. The CDR3 contains 12 residues. Germline V gives CDR1 SGHTA, CDR2 FQGNSA. V was clipped by 8 bases and J by 6 bases, with 12 bases between them. CDR3 sequence reads: CASSAVLDTQYF. CDR3 sequence (DNA): TGTGCCAGCTCTGCAGTTTTGGATACGCAGTATTTT.